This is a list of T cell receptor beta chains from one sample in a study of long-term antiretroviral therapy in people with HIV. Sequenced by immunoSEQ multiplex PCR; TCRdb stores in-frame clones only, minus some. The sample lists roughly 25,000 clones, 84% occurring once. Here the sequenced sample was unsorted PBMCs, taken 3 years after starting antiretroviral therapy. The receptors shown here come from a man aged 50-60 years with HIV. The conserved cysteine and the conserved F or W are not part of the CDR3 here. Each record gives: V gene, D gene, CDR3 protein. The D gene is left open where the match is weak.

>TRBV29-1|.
SVEGLEGTNYGYT
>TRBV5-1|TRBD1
ASSLGLGTGEETQY
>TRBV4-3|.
ASSQNTDTQY
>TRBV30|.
AWSLDSWNTEAF
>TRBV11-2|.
ASSLYGRENEKLF
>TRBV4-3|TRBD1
ASSQERAGGYGYT
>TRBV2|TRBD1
ASSDTGGIGNQPQH
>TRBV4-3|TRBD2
ASSQGRAGGLYEQY
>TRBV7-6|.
ASSLDSYRGTGELF
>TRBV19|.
ASSPARRGLANYGYT
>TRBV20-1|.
SARITDTQY
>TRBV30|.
AWTPRGINYGYT
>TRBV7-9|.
ASSDARGTEAF
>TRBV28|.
ASLGASDRYQPQH
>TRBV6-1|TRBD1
ASSQGVGYEQY
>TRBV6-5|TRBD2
ASSPGGGGYNEQF
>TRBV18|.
ASSPTPLETQY
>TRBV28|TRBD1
ASSLAIGQGDFNQPQH
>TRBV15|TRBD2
ATSPRRGGVYEQY
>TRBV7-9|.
ASSLTVGVTEAF
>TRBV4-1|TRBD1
ASSQPGQKGNEQF
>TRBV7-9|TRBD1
ASSLDTGGNYGYT
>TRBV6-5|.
ASSYEVSGELF
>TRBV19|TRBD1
ASSLLQGARVYGYT
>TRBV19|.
ASNPSPTHSGNTIY
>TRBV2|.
ASMWGAGNTIY
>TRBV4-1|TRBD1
ASSQGTGGFYGYT
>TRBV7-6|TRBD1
ASSLGTGDTGELF
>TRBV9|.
ASSALGLINEKLF
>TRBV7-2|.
ASSLGQEETQY
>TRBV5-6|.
ASSSDIMTEKLF
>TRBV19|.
ASSTYKGTVNTEAF
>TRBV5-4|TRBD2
ASNPSGGPNEQY
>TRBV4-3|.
ASSQDVPGGNTIY
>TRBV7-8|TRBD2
ASSPRRGVSYEQY
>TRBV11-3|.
ASSDGQLYEQY
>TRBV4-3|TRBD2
ASSPTVPGGSRSYEQY
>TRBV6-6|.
ASSWGGPGEKLF
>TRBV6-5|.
ASSFSKGQPQH
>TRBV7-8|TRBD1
ASSSYKRDRDSKDYTGELF
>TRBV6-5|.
ASRADTEQY
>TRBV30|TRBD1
AWSVRTGASYEQY
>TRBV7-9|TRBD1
ASSLDRGYNNEKLF
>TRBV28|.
ASSPGGGSSYEQY
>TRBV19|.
ASNSGLGAEAF
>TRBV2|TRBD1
ASSYRGTGELF
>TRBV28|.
ASRVGNQPQH
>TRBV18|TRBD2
ASSPRMGGETQY